Each of the 21 T cell receptor beta chains below was sequenced from the same sample in a study of Ad26.COV2.S vaccination and SARS-CoV-2 variants. The treatment here: about 20 received Ad26.COV2.S at low or high dose, single or two shots; roughly 5 received placebo; per-sample allocation not given. Day 63 after the first injection of vaccine or placebo was the sampling time. Profiling relied on immunoSEQ multiplex PCR, and the TCRdb table lists in-frame clones only, not all of them. This table holds fewer than 500,000 clones, 89% found once. The source was peripheral blood, collected in a trial of Ad26.COV2.S vaccine versus placebo. All receptors come from a person aged 18-60 years who received the Ad26.COV2.S COVID-19 vaccine or a placebo.

This chain links TRBV9 with TRBJ2-5; the D is unclear. CDR1 is SGDLS, CDR2 YYNGEE, per germline. The length of the CDR3 is 15 residues. V dropped 4 bases and J dropped 2 bases, with 15 bases sitting between them. This CDR3 reads CASSLGWAPQETQYF. As DNA, the CDR3 is TGTGCCAGCAGCCTAGGATGGGCACCGCAAGAGACCCAGTACTTC.

The J gene is TRBJ2-5, the V gene TRBV9, with 9 bases aligning to TRBD2. With 0 bases clipped from V and 5 bases from J, the junction kept 2 bases outside the gene matches. This CDR3 is built from 14 residues. Germline V lookup: CDR1 SGDLS, CDR2 YYNGEE. The CDR3 loop reads CASSVEGLAETQYF. In DNA form, the CDR3 reads TGTGCCAGCAGCGTAGAGGGACTAGCTGAGACCCAGTACTTC. The full variable domain, rest sourced from reference TRBV9 and TRBJ2-5, is DSGVTQTPKHLITATGQRVTLRCSPRSGDLSVYWYQQSLDQGLQFLIQYYNGEERAKGNILERFSAQQFPDLHSELNLSSLELGDSALYFCASSVEGLAETQYFGPGTRLLVL.

The rearrangement joins TRBV10-3 to TRBJ1-5; D gene uncertain. Germline CDR1 reads ENHRY; CDR2 reads SYGVKD. The V end lost 0 bases, the J end lost 7 bases, and 10 bases lay between the germline ends. The CDR3 consists of 14 residues. The CDR3 bases are TGTGCCATCAGTGAGTCGACTGGTAAACAGCCCCAGCATTTT. Its translation is CAISESTGKQPQHF.

V and J are TRBV6-2 or TRBV6-3 and TRBJ2-1; unclear D gene. Trimming left V 6 bases short and J 8 bases short, with 17 bases between. The CDR3 covers 14 residues. In germline, CDR1 is MNHEY, CDR2 SVGEGT. For the CDR3, the DNA is TGTGCCAGCAGCCCCCCGGCCGGGCTCTATGAGCAGTTCTTC. This gives the protein CASSPPAGLYEQFF.

This chain's CDR3 is CASSLSPGTGGRGVTDTQYF. The CDR3 DNA sequence: TGCGCCAGCAGCTTATCCCCCGGGACAGGGGGCAGAGGGGTCACAGATACGCAGTATTTT. The chain employs TRBV5-1 and TRBJ2-3; 12 bases agree with TRBD1. This CDR3 has 20 residues. The germline V gene has CDR1 SGHRS and CDR2 YFSETQ. V trimming: 2 bases; J trimming: 2 bases; junction bases outside the gene matches: 15.

The chain carries TRBV3-1 (or the pseudogene TRBV3-2) and TRBJ1-6; D possibly corresponds to TRBD1 (6 bases). The length of the CDR3 is 15 residues. Germline assignment: CDR1 LGHDT and CDR2 YNNKEL (reference sequence). Trimming shortened V by 5 bases and J by 5 bases, and 13 bases separated the two germline ends. The CDR3 loop is CASSFSGTNNSPLHF. CDR3 in DNA: TGTGCCAGCAGCTTCTCCGGGACAAATAATTCACCCCTCCACTTT.

This clone was seen once. V and J are TRBV9 and TRBJ1-1; D is undetermined. V was trimmed by 7 bases and J by 3 bases, leaving 16 bases between them. CDR1 is SGDLS, CDR2 YYNGEE, per germline. The CDR3 is 14 amino acids. CDR3 DNA: TGTGCCAGCTCCCCGGGCTGGATGGACACTGAAGCTTTCTTT. It specifies CASSPGWMDTEAFF.

The rearrangement joins TRBV5-1 to TRBJ1-2; 11 bases fit TRBD1. Trimming removed 4 bases from V and 7 bases from J; junction bases left unmatched: 9. The CDR3 runs 15 residues. The germline V gene has CDR1 SGHRS and CDR2 YFSETQ. The CDR3 coding sequence is TGCGCCAGCAGCCGGGACAGGGGGTCGGTGGGTGGCTACACCTTC. Translating it yields CASSRDRGSVGGYTF.

The V and J genes are TRBV30 and TRBJ2-4; D tentatively reads TRBD1 or TRBD2 (5 bases each). The CDR3 totals 13 residues. CDR1 and CDR2 from the germline V gene are GTSNPN and SVGIG (reference sequence). V was trimmed by 8 bases and J by 6 bases, leaving 17 bases between them. The DNA of the CDR3 is TGTGCCGCCCGGGACCGTATAACAAACATTCAGTACTTC. Translated, it gives CAARDRITNIQYF.

V and J are TRBV18 and TRBJ2-2; the match to TRBD2 covers 7 bases. Germline lookup yields CDR1 KGHSH and CDR2 LQKENI. J was trimmed by 2 bases and V by 7 bases; bases with no gene match: 13. The CDR3 runs to 17 residues. DNA for the CDR3: TGTGCCAGCTGTACGGGAGGTCCCTACCTTAACACCGGGGAGCTGTTTTTT. Encoded protein: CASCTGGPYLNTGELFF.

This CDR3 is CASSPVGIDTQYF. DNA of the CDR3: TGTGCCAGTAGCCCGGTGGGGATAGATACGCAGTATTTT. V is TRBV19 and J is TRBJ2-3; D uncertain. Trimming pared 6 bases from V and 5 bases from J, leaving 12 bases between. The CDR3 covers 13 residues. Germline values: CDR1 LNHDA, CDR2 SQIVND (reference sequence).

This chain joins TRBV5-1 and TRBJ2-1; no reliable D call. V gave up 5 bases and J gave up 3 bases, with 9 bases separating them. The V gene's germline CDR1 is SGHRS and CDR2 YFSETQ. This CDR3 spans 13 amino acids. CDR3 amino acids: CASSFEVYNEQFF. The CDR3 DNA reads TGCGCCAGCAGTTTTGAAGTCTACAATGAGCAGTTCTTC.

The chain employs TRBV7-2 and TRBJ2-2; 8 bases are shared with TRBD1. The CDR3 length is 18 residues. From germline, CDR1 is SGHTA and CDR2 FQGNSA. J was trimmed by 0 bases and V by 4 bases; bases with no gene match: 10. CDR3 sequence: CASSSRDRFSPNTGELFF. The CDR3 region has the DNA TGTGCCAGCAGCTCCCGGGACAGGTTCTCCCCGAACACCGGGGAGCTGTTTTTT.

This chain connects TRBV15 to TRBJ1-1; no clear D gene. The CDR3 extends over 15 amino acids. Trimming removed 1 base from V and 5 bases from J, with 14 bases in between. The V gene's germline CDR1 is LNHNV and CDR2 YYDKDF (reference sequence). CDR3 bases: TGTGCCACCAGCAGAGGTCTTAGTGGGCAAACTGAAGCTTTCTTT. This gives the protein CATSRGLSGQTEAFF.

The gene calls are TRBV30 and TRBJ1-1, with D possibly being TRBD1 (5 bases). CDR1 and CDR2 from the germline V gene are GTSNPN and SVGIG (reference sequence). This CDR3 spans 16 amino acids. Between the trimmed V and J ends, which lost 3 bases and 5 bases, there was a span of 22 bases. CDR3: CAWSGRVTAGGTEAFF. In DNA form, the CDR3 reads TGTGCCTGGAGCGGGCGGGTGACAGCGGGAGGGACTGAAGCTTTCTTT. The entire variable domain, with the rest obtained from reference TRBV30 and TRBJ1-1, is as follows: SQTIHQWPATLVQPVGSPLSLECTVEGTSNPNLYWYRQAAGRGLQLLFYSVGIGQISSEVPQNLSASRPQDRQFILSSKKLLLSDSGFYLCAWSGRVTAGGTEAFFGQGTRLTVV.

This chain links TRBV19 with TRBJ1-2; D may be TRBD1 (6 bases). Looked up from germline, CDR1 is LNHDA and CDR2 is SQIVND (reference sequence). CDR3 length: 15 residues. V was shortened by 5 bases and J by 8 bases, with 21 bases between the two germline ends. CDR3 protein: CASSAWDKQWQGYTF. The CDR3 nucleotides read TGTGCCAGTAGTGCCTGGGACAAACAATGGCAAGGCTACACCTTC.

The genes are TRBV6-2 or TRBV6-3 and TRBJ1-5; the match to TRBD1 covers 12 bases. Germline lookup yields CDR1 MNHEY and CDR2 SVGEGT. There are 16 residues in the CDR3. With V trimmed by 6 bases and J by 3 bases, 6 bases remained unmatched. The CDR3 DNA follows: TGTGCCAGCAGCCGGGACAGGGGGCGGACCAATCAGCCCCAGCATTTT. It yields the protein CASSRDRGRTNQPQHF.

V and J are TRBV11-2 and TRBJ2-1; D is perhaps TRBD2 (7 bases). There are 14 residues in the CDR3. Per germline, CDR1 SGHAT and CDR2 FQNNGV. Trimming stripped 5 bases from V and 7 bases from J, with 15 bases between. DNA for the CDR3: TGTGCCAGCAGCCGATGGGGGGGGCTGAATGAGCAGTTCTTC. Amino acids: CASSRWGGLNEQFF.

The CDR3 sequence is CASSFPSGTQYF. The CDR3 coding sequence is TGTGCCAGCAGCTTCCCTTCCGGGACCCAGTACTTC. The chain is built from TRBV7-9 and TRBJ2-5; D ambiguous. This CDR3 has 12 residues. Trimming removed 3 bases from V and 7 bases from J, with 9 bases in between. Germline lookup yields CDR1 SEHNR and CDR2 FQNEAQ (reference sequence).

The chain couples TRBV12-3 or TRBV12-4 to TRBJ1-5; D unclear. CDR3 length equals 13 residues. Between the trimmed V and J ends, which lost 5 bases and 0 bases, there was a span of 5 bases. The CDR3 sequence is CASSPYSNQPQHF. The DNA for the CDR3 is TGTGCCAGCAGTCCTTATAGCAATCAGCCCCAGCATTTT.

The chain couples TRBV3-1 (or the pseudogene TRBV3-2) to TRBJ1-3; D gene unclear. V lost 7 bases to trimming and J lost 0 bases, with 7 bases between them. The length of the CDR3 is 13 residues. CDR1 and CDR2 from the germline V gene are LGHDT and YNNKEL (reference sequence). The CDR3 DNA sequence: TGTGCCAGCACCCGACCCTCTGGAAACACCATATATTTT. Protein product: CASTRPSGNTIYF.